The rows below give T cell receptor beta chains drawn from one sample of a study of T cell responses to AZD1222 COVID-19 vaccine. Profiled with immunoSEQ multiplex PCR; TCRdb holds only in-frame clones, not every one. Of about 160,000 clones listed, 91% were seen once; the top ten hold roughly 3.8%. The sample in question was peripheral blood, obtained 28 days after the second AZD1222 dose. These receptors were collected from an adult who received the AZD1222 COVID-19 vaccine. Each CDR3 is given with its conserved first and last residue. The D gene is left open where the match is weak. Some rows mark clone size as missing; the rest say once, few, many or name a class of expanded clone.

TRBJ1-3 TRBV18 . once TGTGCCAGCTCACCACTGACCGAGGCTGGAAACACCATATATTTT CASSPLTEAGNTIYF
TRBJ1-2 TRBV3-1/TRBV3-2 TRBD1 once TGTGCCAGCAGCCAAAGGAAGACAGGGGACTATGGCTACACCTTC CASSQRKTGDYGYTF
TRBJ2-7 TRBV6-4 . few TGTGCCAGCAGTGTTGCGGGGAGTTCGTCCGAGCAGTACTTC CASSVAGSSSEQYF
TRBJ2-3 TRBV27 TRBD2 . TGTGCCAGCAGTCTGGGACTACTCACCACAGATACGCAGTATTTT CASSLGLLTTDTQYF
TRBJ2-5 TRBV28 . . TGTGCCAGCAGGCGCACCAGGAAAGAGACCCAGTACTTC CASRRTRKETQYF
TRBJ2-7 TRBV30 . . TGTGCCTGGAGTGGTGAGGGGCAGTACGACGAGCAGTACTTC CAWSGEGQYDEQYF
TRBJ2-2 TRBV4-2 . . TGTGCCAGCAGCCAAACCCCTATGACTAGTAATACCGGGGAGCTGTTTTTT CASSQTPMTSNTGELFF
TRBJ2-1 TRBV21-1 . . TGTGCCAGCAGCAACGGGCGGGAGGTCCGGTACAATGAGCAGTTCTTC CASSNGREVRYNEQFF
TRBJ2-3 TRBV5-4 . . TGTGCCAGCAGCTTGGCAGGGGCTGGGGCAGATACGCAGTATTTT CASSLAGAGADTQYF
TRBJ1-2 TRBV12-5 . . TGTGCTAGTGGTTTTATCGGGGGCTCGCTGCTGGATGGCTACACCTTC CASGFIGGSLLDGYTF
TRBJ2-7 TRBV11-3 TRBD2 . TGTGCCAGCAGCTTAGGAGCCCCAGCGGGGGGGGACTACGAGCAGTACTTC CASSLGAPAGGDYEQYF
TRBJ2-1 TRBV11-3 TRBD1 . TGTGCCAGCAGCTCCGGACAGGGGGCCTACAATGAGCAGTTCTTC CASSSGQGAYNEQFF
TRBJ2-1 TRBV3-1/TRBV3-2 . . TGTGCCAGCAGCCAACTGAACAATGAGCAGTTCTTC CASSQLNNEQFF
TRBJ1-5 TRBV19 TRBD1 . TGTGCCAGTAGTACCCCGAGACAGGGGGCTTATCAGCCCCAGCATTTT CASSTPRQGAYQPQHF
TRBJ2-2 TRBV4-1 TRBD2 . TGCGCCAGCAGCCAAGGTAGCGGGAGGGCTAACACCGGGGAGCTGTTTTTT CASSQGSGRANTGELFF
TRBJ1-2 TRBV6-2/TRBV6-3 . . TGTGCCAGCAGTTACGAAGGACAGAGCTATGGCTACACCTTC CASSYEGQSYGYTF
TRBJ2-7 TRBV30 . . TGTGCCTGGAGGCAGGGATCCTACGAGCAGTACTTC CAWRQGSYEQYF
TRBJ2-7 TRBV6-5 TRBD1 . TGTGCCAGCAAGACAGGGTCTGCGCAGTACTTC CASKTGSAQYF
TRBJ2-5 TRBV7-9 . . TGTGCCAGCAGCACGACTAGTACGGAGACCCAGTACTTC CASSTTSTETQYF
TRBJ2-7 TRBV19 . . TGTGCCAGTAGTATGGAGGGGCTCTACTCCTACGAGCAGTACTTC CASSMEGLYSYEQYF
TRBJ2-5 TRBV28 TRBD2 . TGTGCCGGATCAGGGAGGGGCTACCAAGAGACCCAGTACTTC CAGSGRGYQETQYF
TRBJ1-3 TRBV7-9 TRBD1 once TGTGCCAGCAGCTCATATGGCTTCGGGACAGGTGGAAACACCATATATTTT CASSSYGFGTGGNTIYF
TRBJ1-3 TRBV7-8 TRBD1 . TGTGCCAGCAGCTTCGGACAGGGGTCTGGAAACACCATATATTTT CASSFGQGSGNTIYF
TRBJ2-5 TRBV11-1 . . TGTGCCAGCAGCCCCGGGTCCAAAGAGACCCAGTACTTC CASSPGSKETQYF
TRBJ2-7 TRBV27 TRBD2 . TGTGCCAGCAGTCTCAGACCTTCGCGGGGGGTCTCCTACGAGCAGTACTTC CASSLRPSRGVSYEQYF
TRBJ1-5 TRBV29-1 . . TGCAGCGCTTCGACAGTTAGCAATCAGCCCCAGCATTTT CSASTVSNQPQHF
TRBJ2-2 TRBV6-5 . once TGTGCCAGCAGTACCCCCGGGACCGGGGAGCTGTTTTTT CASSTPGTGELFF
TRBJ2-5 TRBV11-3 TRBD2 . TGTGCCAGCAGCTTTCTGGGGGGGTCCGGTCTAGAGACCCAGTACTTC CASSFLGGSGLETQYF
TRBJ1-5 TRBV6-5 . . TGTGCCACCGGAACAGGGTATAGCAATCAGCCCCAGCATTTT CATGTGYSNQPQHF